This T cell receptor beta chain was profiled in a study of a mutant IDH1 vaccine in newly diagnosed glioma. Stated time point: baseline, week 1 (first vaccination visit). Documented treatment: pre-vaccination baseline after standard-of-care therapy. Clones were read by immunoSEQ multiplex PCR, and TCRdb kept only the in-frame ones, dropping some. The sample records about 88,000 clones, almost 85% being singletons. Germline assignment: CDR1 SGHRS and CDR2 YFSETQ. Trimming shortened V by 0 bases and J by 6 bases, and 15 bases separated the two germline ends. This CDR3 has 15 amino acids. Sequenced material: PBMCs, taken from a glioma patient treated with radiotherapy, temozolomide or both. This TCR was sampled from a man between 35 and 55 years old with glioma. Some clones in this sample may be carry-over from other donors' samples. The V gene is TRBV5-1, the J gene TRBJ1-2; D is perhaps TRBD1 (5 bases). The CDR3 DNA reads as TGCGCCAGCAGCTTGGCCATAGGGCAGGGAGATGGCTACACCTTC. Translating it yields CASSLAIGQGDGYTF. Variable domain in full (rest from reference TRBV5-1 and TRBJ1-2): KAGVTQTPRYLIKTRGQQVTLSCSPISGHRSVSWYQQTPGQGLQFLFEYFSETQRNKGNFPGRFSGRQFSNSRSEMNVSTLELGDSALYLCASSLAIGQGDGYTFGSGTRLTVV.